This TCR beta chain appears in the sequencing data of a study of blood T cells in healthy people across ages. Findings and limits, study-wide: One million T cells yielded diversity estimates that were considered underestimates.

Per sample, no less than 6 micrograms of total RNA were extracted. A word on this clonotype: No antigen is known for it.

For the second PCR, which ran for roughly 6 to 12 cycles, a sample-barcoded 5' primer and a J-beta primer mix were used. A minimum of 2.5 million CDR3-containing paired-end reads was obtained for each sample. From the 5' RACE reads, TCRdb called clonotypes with MiXCR, one entry per CDR3 protein. The sample consists of around 690,000 distinct CDR3 sequences, roughly three fifths of them appearing once. The source of this sequence is a man aged 60 to 75 in good health. Sequences were obtained from blood.

The CDR3 protein is CASSRDSRWETQYF. Here the CDR3 DNA reads TGTGCCAGCAGCCGGGACTCAAGATGGGAGACCCAGTACTTC. This sequence joins TRBV9 and TRBJ2-7; maybe TRBD2 (6 bases). The tail of the sequence fits TRBJ2-5 better, so the J call may be wrong. The CDR3 has 14 residues. Germline V gene sequence: CDR1 SGDLS, CDR2 YYNGEE.